This T cell receptor beta chain was documented in a study of metastatic and nonmetastatic thyroid tumors. In the authors' methods: Built for papillary thyroid cancer, a distant-metastasis classifier drew on CDR3 differences across clinicopathological groups. TCRdb reprocessed the PCR reads via MiXCR. The V and J calls come from TCRdb's annotation, not from the publication. In the table there are 15,000 to 20,000 clones, 30% to 35% of which are singletons. CDR1 and CDR2 from the germline V gene are MDHEN and SYDVKM. This CDR3 is 18 amino acids long. V lost 3 bases and J 7 bases, leaving 22 bases between the germline ends. No patient received treatment before thyroid surgery. This clone came up a few times.

The chain links TRBV28 to TRBJ1-6; no reliable D call. The sample consisted of adjacent normal tissue. The source of this sequence is a female donor with papillary thyroid cancer or a benign thyroid nodule (not recorded which). Some clones in this sample may be carry-over from other donors' samples. In DNA form, the CDR3 reads TGTGCCAGCAGTTTCCCCGCTGCGGGAAGGACCCAAAATTCACCCCTCCACTTT. Translated: CASSFPAAGRTQNSPLHF.